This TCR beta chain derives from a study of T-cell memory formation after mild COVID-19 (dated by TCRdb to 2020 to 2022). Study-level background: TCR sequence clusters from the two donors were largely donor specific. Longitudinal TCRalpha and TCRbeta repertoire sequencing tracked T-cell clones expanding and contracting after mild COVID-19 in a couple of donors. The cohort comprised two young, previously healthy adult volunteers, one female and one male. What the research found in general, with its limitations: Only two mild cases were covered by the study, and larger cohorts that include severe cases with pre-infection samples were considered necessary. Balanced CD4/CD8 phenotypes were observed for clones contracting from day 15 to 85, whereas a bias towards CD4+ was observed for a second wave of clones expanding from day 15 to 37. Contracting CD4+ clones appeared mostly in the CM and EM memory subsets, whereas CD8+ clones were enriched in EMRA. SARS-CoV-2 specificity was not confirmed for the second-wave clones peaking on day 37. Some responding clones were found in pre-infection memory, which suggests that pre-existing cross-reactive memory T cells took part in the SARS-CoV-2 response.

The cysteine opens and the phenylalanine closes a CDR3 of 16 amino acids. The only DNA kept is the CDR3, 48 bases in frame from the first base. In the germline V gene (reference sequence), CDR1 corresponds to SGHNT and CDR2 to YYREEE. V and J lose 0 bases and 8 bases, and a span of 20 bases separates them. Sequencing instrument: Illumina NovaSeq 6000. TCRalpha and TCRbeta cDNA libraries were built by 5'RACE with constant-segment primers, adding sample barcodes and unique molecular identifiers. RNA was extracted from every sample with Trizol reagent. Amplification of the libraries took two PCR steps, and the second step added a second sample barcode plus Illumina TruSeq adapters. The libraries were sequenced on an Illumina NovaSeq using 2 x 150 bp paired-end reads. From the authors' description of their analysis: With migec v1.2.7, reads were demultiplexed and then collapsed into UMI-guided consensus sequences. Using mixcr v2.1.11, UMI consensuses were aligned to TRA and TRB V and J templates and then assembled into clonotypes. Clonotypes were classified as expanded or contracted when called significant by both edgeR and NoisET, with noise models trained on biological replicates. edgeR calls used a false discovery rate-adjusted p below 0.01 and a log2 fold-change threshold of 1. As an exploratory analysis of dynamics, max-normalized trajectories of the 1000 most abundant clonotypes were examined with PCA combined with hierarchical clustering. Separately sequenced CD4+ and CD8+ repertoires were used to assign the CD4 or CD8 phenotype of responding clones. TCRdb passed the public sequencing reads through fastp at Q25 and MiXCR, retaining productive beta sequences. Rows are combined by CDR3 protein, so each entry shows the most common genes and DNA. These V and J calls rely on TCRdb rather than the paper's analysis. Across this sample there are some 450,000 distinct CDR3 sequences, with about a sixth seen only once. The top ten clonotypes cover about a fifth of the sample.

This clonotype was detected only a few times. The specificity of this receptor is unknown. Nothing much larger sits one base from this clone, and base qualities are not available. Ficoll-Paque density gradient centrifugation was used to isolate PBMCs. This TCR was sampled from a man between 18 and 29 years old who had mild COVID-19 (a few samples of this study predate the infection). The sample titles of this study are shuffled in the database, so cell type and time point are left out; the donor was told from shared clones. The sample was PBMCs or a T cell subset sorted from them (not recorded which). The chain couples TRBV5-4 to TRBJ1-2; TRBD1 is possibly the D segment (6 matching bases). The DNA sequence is TGTGCCAGCAGCTTGGACGGCTGGGGGGGCTGGGGAGGCTACACCTTC. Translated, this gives CASSLDGWGGWGGYTF.